Following are 14 T cell receptor beta chains from one sample sequenced in a study of T-cell reconstitution after alpha-beta-depleted transplantation in children. TCRbeta library preparation incorporated unique molecular identifiers. A single record per CDR3 protein comes from TCRdb applying MiXCR to the PCR reads. This sample carries roughly 170,000 distinct CDR3 sequences, around 7% of them seen once, and the ten largest clones take 3% to 3.5%. The input for sequencing was PBMCs from the stem cell graft donor, taken from the stem cell graft. All receptors come from a human donor who donated a stem cell graft to a child with Wiskott-Aldrich syndrome.

This clonotype was seen ten or more times. The chain uses TRBV5-1 and TRBJ2-1; 13 bases are shared with TRBD2. Germline V gene sequence: CDR1 SGHRS, CDR2 YFSETQ. After removal of 0 bases from V and 13 bases from J, the junction contained 10 bases not matched to a gene. The CDR3 runs to 16 residues. Written as DNA, the CDR3 is TGCGCCAGCAGCTTGGAGTCGGGGACTAGCGGGGTCGCACAGTTCTTC. It specifies CASSLESGTSGVAQFF. Full variable domain (rest looked up from reference TRBV5-1 and TRBJ2-1): KAGVTQTPRYLIKTRGQQVTLSCSPISGHRSVSWYQQTPGQGLQFLFEYFSETQRNKGNFPGRFSGRQFSNSRSEMNVSTLELGDSALYLCASSLESGTSGVAQFFGPGTRLTVL.

This clonotype has a count of ten or more. This chain links TRBV6-1 with TRBJ2-2; unclear D gene. This CDR3 has 13 amino acids. V shed 1 base and J shed 1 base, with 1 base lying between them. The germline CDR1 and CDR2 sequences are MNHNS and SASEGT. CDR3 bases: TGTGCCAGCAGTGAAGTGAACACCGGGGAGCTGTTTTTT. Amino acids: CASSEVNTGELFF.

This clonotype appeared many times. This CDR3 is CSANLYTQYF. The CDR3 region has the DNA TGCAGTGCTAACCTTTATACGCAGTATTTT. The chain carries TRBV20-1 and TRBJ2-3; no firm D call. V dropped 4 bases and J dropped 7 bases, with 6 bases sitting between them. The CDR3 extends over 10 amino acids. Germline V CDR1 and CDR2: DFQATT, SNEGSKA (reference sequence).

Many counts were recorded for this clonotype. The V gene is TRBV30, the J gene TRBJ2-6; tentative D call: TRBD2 (5 bases). V was cut by 3 bases and J by 2 bases, with 11 bases left in between. The V gene's germline CDR1 is GTSNPN and CDR2 SVGIG (reference sequence). There are 15 residues in the CDR3. This CDR3 reads CAWSHPGTGANVLTF. The CDR3 nucleotides read TGTGCCTGGAGCCATCCGGGGACTGGGGCCAACGTCCTGACTTTC.

A note on this clonotype: A read error may explain this, as a much larger clone is one base away. The chain joins TRBV5-1 to TRBJ2-2; a weak D match, TRBD2 (5 bases). The germline V gene has CDR1 SGHRS and CDR2 YFSETQ. The CDR3 spans 15 residues. Here the CDR3 reads CASSLGIAKTGELFF. DNA of the CDR3: TGCGCCAGCAGCTTGGGGATAGCGAAAACCGGGGAGCTGTTTTTT.

This clonotype was counted at least ten times. The rearrangement links TRBV9 to TRBJ2-5; 8 bases are a match to TRBD1. CDR3 length: 14 residues. CDR1 and CDR2 (germline): SGDLS, YYNGEE. Trimming took 4 bases from V and 4 from J; bases not matched to a gene: 6. The CDR3 loop reads CASSPTGVRETQYF. For the CDR3, the DNA is TGTGCCAGCAGCCCGACAGGGGTCCGAGAGACCCAGTACTTC.

In its sample, this clonotype was seen many times. J is TRBJ2-3 and V is TRBV7-2; D gene unclear. In germline, CDR1 is SGHTA, CDR2 FQGNSA. V lost 0 bases and J lost 4, with 8 bases in between. This CDR3 comprises 14 residues. The CDR3 sequence is CASSLAVGADTQYF. The CDR3 coding sequence is TGTGCCAGCAGCTTAGCGGTTGGAGCAGATACGCAGTATTTT.

In its sample, this clonotype was seen a few times. V and J are TRBV29-1 and TRBJ1-1; 7 bases are shared with TRBD1. This CDR3 is 13 amino acids long. The V segment lost 4 bases and the J segment 4 bases; nucleotides outside the gene matches: 6. CDR1 and CDR2 (germline): SQVTM, ANQGSEA. This chain's CDR3 is CSVGRGLGTEAFF. The CDR3, as DNA: TGCAGCGTTGGAAGGGGGCTGGGCACTGAAGCTTTCTTT.

This clonotype was counted many times. The V call is TRBV12-3 or TRBV12-4, the J call TRBJ1-1; TRBD1 is a possible D gene (5 bases). The V end was cut by 1 base, the J end by 1 base, with 7 bases between. This CDR3 comprises 14 residues. The chain's CDR3 is CASSLGGQNTEAFF. For the CDR3, the DNA is TGTGCCAGCAGTTTAGGCGGACAGAACACTGAAGCTTTCTTT.

This clonotype came up many times. This chain uses TRBV12-3 or TRBV12-4 with TRBJ1-6, with a weak D call TRBD1 (5 bases). The CDR3 totals 14 residues. The V end lost 5 bases, the J end lost 9 bases, and 14 bases lay between the germline ends. This chain's CDR3 is CASSPGPWGSPLHF. The CDR3 coding sequence is TGTGCCAGCAGTCCGGGACCATGGGGTTCACCCCTCCACTTT.

This clonotype was recorded many times. The chain joins TRBV7-2 to TRBJ2-4; no reliable D call. With 0 bases removed from V and 3 bases from J, the gap between germline ends came to 18 bases. The V gene's germline CDR1 is SGHTA and CDR2 FQGNSA. The CDR3 has 18 amino acids. The DNA for the CDR3 is TGTGCCAGCAGCTTAGCGACGTCTCATCACTCAGACAAAAACATTCAGTACTTC. This gives the protein CASSLATSHHSDKNIQYF.

This clonotype has ten or more counts. The gene calls are TRBV7-2 and TRBJ1-5; TRBD1 matches 7 bases. Trimming cost V 4 bases and J 7 bases; bases outside gene matches: 4. Germline V gene lookup returns CDR1 SGHTA and CDR2 FQGNSA. The CDR3 spans 13 residues. The CDR3 DNA reads TGTGCCAGCAGCTCGACAGGGTGGCAGCCCCAGCATTTT. This gives the protein CASSSTGWQPQHF.

This clonotype was seen ten or more times. The chain's CDR3 is CASSLGGSGVYETQYF. CDR3 coding DNA: TGCGCCAGCAGCTTGGGGGGCTCGGGAGTATACGAGACCCAGTACTTC. The chain uses TRBV5-1 and TRBJ2-5, with a tentative D call TRBD2 (6 bases). This CDR3 has 16 residues. The ends were cut back, 0 bases at V and 5 bases at J, with 17 bases in the middle. The germline CDR1 and CDR2 sequences are SGHRS and YFSETQ.

This clonotype was detected ten times or more. This chain links TRBV10-2 with TRBJ2-3; D possibly corresponds to TRBD2 (5 bases). V lost 7 bases and J lost 5, with 13 bases in between. Looked up from germline, CDR1 is WSHSY and CDR2 is SAAADI. The CDR3 is made up of 13 amino acids. As DNA, the CDR3 is TGCGCCAGCAAAGAGGGAATTGTAGATACGCAGTATTTT. Amino acids: CASKEGIVDTQYF.